These T cell receptor beta chains were read from a single sample in a study of breast tumors, draining lymph nodes, adjacent tissues. Using its own MiXCR run on the multiplex PCR reads, TCRdb lists one record per CDR3 protein. The table shows 200,000 or so distinct CDR3 sequences, with over 25% occurring only once. Sequenced sample: axillary lymph node tissue. These receptors were taken from a female donor with breast cancer. Some clones in this sample may be carry-over from other donors' samples. Both conserved end residues are part of each CDR3. The order of the fields is V gene, D gene, clone size, J gene, CDR3 DNA, CDR3 protein. A D gene is named only where the DNA matches it firmly. Expanded clones are given a class, and other clones once, few, many or no size at all.

TRBV7-3,TRBD1,-,TRBJ2-3,TGTGCCAGCAGCTTAGAACCGAGACAGGGGGCAGATACGCAGTATTTT,CASSLEPRQGADTQYF
TRBV28,-,-,TRBJ1-2,TGTGCCAGCAGGGACCCATTAACCCTCTATGGCTACACCTTC,CASRDPLTLYGYTF
TRBV6-5,-,-,TRBJ1-5,TGTGCCAGCAGCAGAGGGGGGAGAGAGCCCCAGCATTTT,CASSRGGREPQHF
TRBV19,-,many,TRBJ2-1,TGTGCCAGTAGGAGAGGGAGCTCCTACAATGAGCAGTTCTTC,CASRRGSSYNEQFF
TRBV3-1,TRBD2,many,TRBJ2-1,TGTGCCAGCAGCCAAGGCGGGACTAGCGGGAGGGATGAGCAGTTCTTC,CASSQGGTSGRDEQFF
TRBV12-3/TRBV12-4,-,many,TRBJ1-1,TGTGCCAGCAGGACCGACACCCCGAACACTGAAGCTTTCTTT,CASRTDTPNTEAFF
TRBV6-6,TRBD2,many,TRBJ2-7,TGTGCCAGCAGTTACGGACTAGCGGGAGACGAGCAGTACTTC,CASSYGLAGDEQYF
TRBV2,TRBD1,many,TRBJ2-5,TGTGCCAGCAGTAGGGACAGAGAGACCCAGTACTTC,CASSRDRETQYF
TRBV5-6,TRBD1,many,TRBJ1-6,TGTGCCAGCAGCTTGGACTCAGGGGGCTTCTATAATTCACCCCTCCACTTT,CASSLDSGGFYNSPLHF
TRBV2,-,-,TRBJ2-2,TGTGCCAGCATGGCTGGGCTAGCGGGGGAGCTGTTTTTT,CASMAGLAGELFF
TRBV5-6,TRBD2,many,TRBJ2-1,TGTGCCAGCAGCTCCACCGGGACTACCTACAATGAGCAGTTCTTC,CASSSTGTTYNEQFF
TRBV7-6,-,-,TRBJ1-3,TGTGCCAGCAGCCCGGGGTCCCCTGGAAACACCATATATTTT,CASSPGSPGNTIYF
TRBV4-1,-,many,TRBJ1-3,TGCGCCAGCAGCCAGCTACAAGGCAGCTACTCTGGAAACACCATATATTTT,CASSQLQGSYSGNTIYF
TRBV13,-,-,TRBJ2-2,TGTGCCAGCAGCGAGAAGGGGAAACACCGGGGAGCTGTTTTT,CASSEKGKHRGAVF
TRBV2,TRBD2,-,TRBJ2-3,TGTGCCAGCAGTGCTACCGGGACTAGCGGGGTTAGCACAGATACGCAGTATTTT,CASSATGTSGVSTDTQYF